In this sample, the clone carrying this T cell receptor beta chain turned up a few times. Its target is unknown. The entirety of the isolated RNA underwent reverse transcription, so expressed TCRB transcripts were sequenced. Average reads for naive, central memory and regulatory T cell samples were several million. Method: immunoSEQ multiplex PCR; TCRdb's copy keeps in-frame clones and lacks some. Among about 640,000 clones listed, 9.5% to 15% were seen once. The sample is drawn from a study of beta chain features in type 1 diabetes. Study findings and constraints: It was among patients, rather than healthy donors, that naive, central memory and Treg TCRB repertoires appeared more similar. For Type 1 diabetes patients, all four CD4+ subsets carried TCRB CDR3s that were moderately but significantly shorter. Fewer junction insertions and more nucleotide deletions appeared in type 1 diabetes patients.

The CDR3 totals 16 residues. Germline CDR1 and CDR2: SGHDT and YYEEEE. V lost 4 bases to trimming and J lost 0 bases; unmatched junction nucleotides: 7. The rearrangement joins TRBV5-6 to TRBJ2-5; TRBD1 matches at 9 bases. The TCR comes from a young man with type 1 diabetes. What was sequenced was naive CD4+ T cells from blood. CDR3 in DNA: TGTGCCAGCAGCCCCTGGGACAGGGCTTACCAAGAGACCCAGTACTTC. Encoded protein: CASSPWDRAYQETQYF.